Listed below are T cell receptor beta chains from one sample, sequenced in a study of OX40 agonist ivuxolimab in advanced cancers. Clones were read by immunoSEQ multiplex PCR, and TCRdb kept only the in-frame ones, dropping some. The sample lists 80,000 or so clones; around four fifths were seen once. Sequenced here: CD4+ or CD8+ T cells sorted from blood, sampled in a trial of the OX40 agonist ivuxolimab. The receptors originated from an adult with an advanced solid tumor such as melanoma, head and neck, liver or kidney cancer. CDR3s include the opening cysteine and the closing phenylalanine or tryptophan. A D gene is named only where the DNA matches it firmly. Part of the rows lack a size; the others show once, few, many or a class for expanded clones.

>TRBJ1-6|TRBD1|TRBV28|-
TGTGCCAGCAGATCCGGACAGGGGGCCCCCAATTCACCCCTCCACTTT
CASRSGQGAPNSPLHF
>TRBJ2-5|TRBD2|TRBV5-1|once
TGCGCCAGCAGCTTGGAACTAGCGAAACGGGAGACCCAGTACTTC
CASSLELAKRETQYF
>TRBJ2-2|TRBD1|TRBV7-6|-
TGTGCCAGCAGCGCGGACAGGGGCACCGGGGAGCTGTTTTTT
CASSADRGTGELFF
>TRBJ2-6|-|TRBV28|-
TGTGCCAGCATAGGTAGCGAAACTGGGGCCAACGTCCTGACTTTC
CASIGSETGANVLTF
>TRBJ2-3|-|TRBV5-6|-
TGTGCCAGCAGCTCTATGACACGGGGTAAGGGAGATACGCAGTATTTT
CASSSMTRGKGDTQYF
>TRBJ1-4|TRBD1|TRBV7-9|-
TGTGCCAGCAGCCAAACGGGACAGTCAAATGAAAAACTGTTTTTT
CASSQTGQSNEKLFF
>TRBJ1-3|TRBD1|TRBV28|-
TGTGCCAGCAGCTTTCTGACAGGGCACACTGGAAACACCATATATTTT
CASSFLTGHTGNTIYF
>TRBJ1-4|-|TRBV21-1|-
TGTGCCAGCAGCAAAGAGGCCGGCCCATGGTGGATGGTGGGTGAAAAACTGTTTTTT
CASSKEAGPWWMVGEKLFF
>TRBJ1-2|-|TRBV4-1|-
TGCGCCAGCAGCCAAGATGGGAACTATGGCTACACCTTC
CASSQDGNYGYTF
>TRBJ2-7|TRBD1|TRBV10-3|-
TGTGCCATCAACGACAGGGGGCGCGACTCCTACGAGCAGTACTTC
CAINDRGRDSYEQYF
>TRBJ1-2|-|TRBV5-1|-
TGCGCCAGCAGCCCGCGCGGATATTATCCACCCCTAGGCTACACCTTC
CASSPRGYYPPLGYTF
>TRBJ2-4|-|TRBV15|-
TGTGCCACCAGCAGGGGCGGAGAGGGAAGCCAAAACATTCAGTACTTC
CATSRGGEGSQNIQYF
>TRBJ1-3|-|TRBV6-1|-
TGTGCCAGCATGTTTCGGGCAGGTGGAAACACCATATATTTT
CASMFRAGGNTIYF
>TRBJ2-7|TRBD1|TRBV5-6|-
TGTGCCAGCAGCAAGGGGACAGGGGGGATTTCCTACGAGCAGTACTTC
CASSKGTGGISYEQYF
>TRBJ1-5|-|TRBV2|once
TGTGCCAGCAGTCCAGCTTATAGCAATCAGCCCCAGCATTTT
CASSPAYSNQPQHF
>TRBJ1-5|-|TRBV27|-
TGTGCCAGCAGTCCCTTAGGGACTGAGAATCAGCCCCAGCATTTT
CASSPLGTENQPQHF